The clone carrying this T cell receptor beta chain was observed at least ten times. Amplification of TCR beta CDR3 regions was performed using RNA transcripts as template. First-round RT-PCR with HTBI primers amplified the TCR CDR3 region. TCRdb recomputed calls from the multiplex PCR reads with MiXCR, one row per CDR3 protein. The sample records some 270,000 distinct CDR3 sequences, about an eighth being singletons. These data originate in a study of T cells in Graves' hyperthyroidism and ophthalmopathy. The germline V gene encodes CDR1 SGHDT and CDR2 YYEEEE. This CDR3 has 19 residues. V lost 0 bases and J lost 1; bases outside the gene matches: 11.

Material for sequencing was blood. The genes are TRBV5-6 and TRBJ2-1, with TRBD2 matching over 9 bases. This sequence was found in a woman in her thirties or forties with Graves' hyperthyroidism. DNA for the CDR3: TGTGCCAGCAGCTTGGGGGGGGCACTAGCGGGTGGTTCCTACAATGAGCAGTTCTTC. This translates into CASSLGGALAGGSYNEQFF.